The 17 T cell receptor beta chains presented below share a single source sample, sequenced in a study of technical replicates of blood from a handful of donors. Using immunoSEQ multiplex PCR, the repertoire was profiled, and TCRdb retains in-frame clones only, with some absent. The sample has about 76,000 clones; 80% to 90% are singletons. The sequencing sample was made of PBMCs. The receptors here all came from a human donor in good health. Some clones in this sample may be carry-over from other donors' samples.

The chain joins TRBV2 to TRBJ1-5; 9 nucleotides align to TRBD1. Per the germline V gene, CDR1 is SNHLY and CDR2 is FYNNEI. The junction had 3 bases not matched to a gene; V was cut back by 2 bases and J by 4 bases. The CDR3 totals 15 residues. CDR3 in amino acids: CASSEWDRDNQPQHF. CDR3 nucleotide sequence: TGTGCCAGCAGTGAATGGGACAGGGATAATCAGCCCCAGCATTTT.

CDR3: CASSLGTGGSYEQYF. The DNA for the CDR3 is TGCGCCAGCAGCCTCGGGACAGGGGGCTCCTACGAGCAGTACTTC. The chain combines TRBV5-1 with TRBJ2-7, with 11 bases that match TRBD1. The CDR3 totals 15 residues. Trimming cost V 4 bases and J 0 bases; bases outside gene matches: 3. The germline CDR1 and CDR2 sequences are SGHRS and YFSETQ.

The chain uses TRBV6-1 and TRBJ1-5; tentative D call: TRBD1 (6 bases). CDR1 and CDR2 (germline): MNHNS, SASEGT. The V and J ends lost 3 bases and 1 base respectively, with 16 bases between them. The CDR3 spans 17 residues. The CDR3 nucleotides are TGTGCCAGCAGTGATCGCAGAGGGGGAAGGAGCAATCAGCCCCAGCATTTT. Amino acids: CASSDRRGGRSNQPQHF.

The chain is built from TRBV9 and TRBJ2-5; D is perhaps TRBD2 (7 bases). The CDR3 is 14 residues long. Looked up from germline, CDR1 is SGDLS and CDR2 is YYNGEE. V was pared by 4 bases and J by 7 bases, with 17 bases between. The CDR3 sequence: CASSPSGGPGTQYF. The CDR3 DNA follows: TGTGCCAGCAGCCCCTCGGGGGGCCCCGGGACCCAGTACTTC.

The V call is TRBV7-9, the J call TRBJ1-1, with TRBD1 matching over 11 bases. Germline values: CDR1 SEHNR, CDR2 FQNEAQ (reference sequence). CDR3 length: 15 amino acids. V trimming: 5 bases; J trimming: 5 bases; junction bases outside the gene matches: 7. Here the CDR3 DNA reads TGTGCCAGCAGCGTCGGGACAGGGGGGTTGACTGAAGCTTTCTTT. It yields the protein CASSVGTGGLTEAFF.

The rearrangement links TRBV6-6 to TRBJ1-5; unclear D gene. V was pared by 2 bases and J by 5 bases, with 4 bases between. Per germline, CDR1 MNHNY and CDR2 SVGAGI (reference sequence). The CDR3 totals 12 residues. The CDR3 sequence is CASSYVDQPQHF. The CDR3, as DNA: TGTGCCAGCAGTTACGTCGATCAGCCCCAGCATTTT.

This rearrangement joins TRBV5-1 to TRBJ2-3; the D gene is possibly TRBD2 (5 bases). The length of the CDR3 is 16 residues. From germline, CDR1 is SGHRS and CDR2 YFSETQ. The V gene lost 6 bases and the J gene lost 1 base, with 18 bases spanning the gap. The DNA for the CDR3 is TGCGCCAGCACCCGCCGGGAAAGTGTCGGCACAGATACGCAGTATTTT. It specifies CASTRRESVGTDTQYF.

The V and J genes are TRBV4-1 and TRBJ2-7; 8 bases match TRBD2. The CDR3 runs to 16 residues. Trimming cost V 4 bases and J 7 bases; bases outside gene matches: 15. The V gene's germline CDR1 is MGHRA and CDR2 YSYEKL. The CDR3 DNA sequence: TGCGCCAGCAGCCCATTAGAGAAGCGGGGGACGTGGGAGCAGTACTTC. The encoded protein is CASSPLEKRGTWEQYF.

This clone showed up just a few times. This chain links TRBV18 with TRBJ1-3; 8 nucleotides agree with TRBD1. The CDR3 sequence is 18 residues long. Trimming removed 8 bases from V and 0 bases from J; junction bases left unmatched: 15. Germline values: CDR1 KGHSH, CDR2 LQKENI. The CDR3 here is CASRPGQGALSSGNTIYF. CDR3 in DNA: TGTGCCAGCCGTCCAGGACAGGGAGCTTTAAGCTCTGGAAACACCATATATTTT.

The CDR3 protein is CAMGTGLGYGYTF. The DNA of the CDR3 is TGTGCCATGGGGACAGGCCTTGGCTATGGCTACACCTTC. The chain combines TRBV10-3 with TRBJ1-2; 8 nucleotides match TRBD1. Germline V gene data show CDR1 as ENHRY and CDR2 as SYGVKD. V dropped 9 bases and J dropped 4; count of bases not matched to a gene: 7. The CDR3 is 13 amino acids.

The chain uses TRBV19 and TRBJ1-1, with D perhaps matching TRBD1 (6 bases). With 5 bases removed from V and 3 bases from J, the gap between germline ends came to 10 bases. The V gene's germline CDR1 is LNHDA and CDR2 SQIVND (reference sequence). The CDR3 is made up of 13 amino acids. This CDR3 is CASSQGTYTEAFF. The CDR3 DNA reads TGTGCCAGTAGTCAGGGGACCTACACTGAAGCTTTCTTT.

Only a few counts were recorded for this clone. The V gene is TRBV7-9, the J gene TRBJ1-2; 10 nucleotides line up with TRBD1. The CDR3 spans 15 residues. The V and J ends lost 1 base and 7 bases, in that order; junction bases with no gene match: 6. Germline V gives CDR1 SEHNR, CDR2 FQNEAQ (reference sequence). The CDR3 sequence: CASSLDAGTGVGYTF. CDR3 nucleotide sequence: TGTGCCAGCAGCTTAGACGCCGGGACAGGGGTTGGCTACACCTTC.

The rearrangement links TRBV29-1 to TRBJ2-7, with a possible D match to TRBD1 (8 bases). Trimming pared 5 bases from V and 0 bases from J, leaving 17 bases between. This CDR3 has 15 residues. Germline V CDR1 and CDR2: SQVTM, ANQGSEA. The CDR3 loop is CSVNGQGGSSYEQYF. The CDR3 nucleotides read TGCAGCGTTAATGGACAGGGCGGGAGCTCCTACGAGCAGTACTTC.

V usage is TRBV7-2 and J usage is TRBJ1-5, with D possibly TRBD1 on 5 matching bases. The germline CDR1 and CDR2 sequences are SGHTA and FQGNSA. There are 15 residues in the CDR3. V gave up 6 bases and J gave up 2 bases, with 14 bases separating them. The CDR3 region is CASSWGVSGNQPQHF. In nucleotides, the CDR3 is TGTGCCAGCAGTTGGGGGGTAAGCGGCAATCAGCCCCAGCATTTT. Together with reference TRBV7-2 and TRBJ1-5, the CDR3 gives the full variable domain: GAGVSQSPSNKVTEKGKDVELRCDPISGHTALYWYRQSLGQGLEFLIYFQGNSAPDKSGLPSDRFSAERTGGSVSTLTIQRTQQEDSAVYLCASSWGVSGNQPQHFGDGTRLSIL.

The J gene is TRBJ1-2, the V gene TRBV29-1; the match to TRBD1 covers 7 bases. Per germline, CDR1 SQVTM and CDR2 ANQGSEA. V was clipped by 2 bases and J by 5 bases; unmatched bases: 5. The CDR3 is made up of 13 amino acids. CDR3 protein: CSVEWTGRYGYTF. As DNA, the CDR3 is TGCAGCGTTGAATGGACAGGTCGTTATGGCTACACCTTC. Variable domain in full (rest from reference TRBV29-1 and TRBJ1-2): SAVISQKPSRDICQRGTSLTIQCQVDSQVTMMFWYRQQPGQSLTLIATANQGSEATYESGFVIDKFPISRPNLTFSTLTVSNMSPEDSSIYLCSVEWTGRYGYTFGSGTRLTVV.

This rearrangement joins TRBV7-2 to TRBJ2-7; 8 positions match TRBD1. Trimming cost V 2 bases and J 4 bases; bases outside gene matches: 1. The CDR3 is 13 residues long. Per the germline V gene, CDR1 is SGHTA and CDR2 is FQGNSA. The CDR3 loop reads CASSLNRGYEQYF. The CDR3 DNA reads TGTGCCAGCAGCTTAAACAGGGGGTACGAGCAGTACTTC.

The chain links TRBV4-1 to TRBJ2-4; 11 bases are shared with TRBD2. Looked up from germline, CDR1 is MGHRA and CDR2 is YSYEKL. The trim removed 0 bases at V and 7 bases at J, leaving 8 bases unmatched. CDR3 size: 17 residues. The CDR3 DNA reads as TGCGCCAGCAGCCAAGATCGGACTAGCGGGCCAAGTAACATTCAGTACTTC. Protein sequence: CASSQDRTSGPSNIQYF.